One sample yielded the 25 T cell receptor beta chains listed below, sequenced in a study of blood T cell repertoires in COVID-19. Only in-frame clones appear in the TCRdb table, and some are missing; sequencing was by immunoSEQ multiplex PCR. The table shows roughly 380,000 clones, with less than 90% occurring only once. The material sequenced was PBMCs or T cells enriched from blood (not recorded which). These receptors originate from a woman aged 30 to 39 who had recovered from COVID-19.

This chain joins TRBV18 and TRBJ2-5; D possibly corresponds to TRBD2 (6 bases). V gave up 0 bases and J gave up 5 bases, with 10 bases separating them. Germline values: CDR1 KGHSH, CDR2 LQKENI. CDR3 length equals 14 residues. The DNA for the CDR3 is TGTGCCAGCTCACCACCGGCGGGGCGGGAGACCCAGTACTTC. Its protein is CASSPPAGRETQYF. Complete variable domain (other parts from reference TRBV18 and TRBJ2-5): NAGVMQNPRHLVRRRGQEARLRCSPMKGHSHVYWYRQLPEEGLKFMVYLQKENIIDESGMPKERFSAEFPKEGPSILRIQQVVRGDSAAYFCASSPPAGRETQYFGPGTRLLVL.

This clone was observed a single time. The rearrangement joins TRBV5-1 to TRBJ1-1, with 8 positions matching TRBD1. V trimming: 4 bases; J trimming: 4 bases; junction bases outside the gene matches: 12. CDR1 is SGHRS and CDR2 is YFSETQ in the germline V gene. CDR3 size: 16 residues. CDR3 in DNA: TGCGCCAGCAGCCCCATGACAGGGGAGTCCGGCACTGAAGCTTTCTTT. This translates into CASSPMTGESGTEAFF.

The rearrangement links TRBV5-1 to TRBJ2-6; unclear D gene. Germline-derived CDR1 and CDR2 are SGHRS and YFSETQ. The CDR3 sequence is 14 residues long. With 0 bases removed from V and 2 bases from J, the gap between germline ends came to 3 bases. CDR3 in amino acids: CASSLGTGANVLTF. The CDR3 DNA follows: TGCGCCAGCAGCTTGGGTACTGGGGCCAACGTCCTGACTTTC.

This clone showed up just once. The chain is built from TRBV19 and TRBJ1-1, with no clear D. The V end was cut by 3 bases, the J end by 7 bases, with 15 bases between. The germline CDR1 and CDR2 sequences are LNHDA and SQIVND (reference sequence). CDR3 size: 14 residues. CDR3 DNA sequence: TGTGCCAGTAGTATCCGCGGTCCTTTGGGTGAAGCTTTCTTT. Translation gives CASSIRGPLGEAFF.

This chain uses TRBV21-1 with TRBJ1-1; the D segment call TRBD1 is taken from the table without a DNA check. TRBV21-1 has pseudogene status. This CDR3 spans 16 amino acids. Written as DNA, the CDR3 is TGTGCCAGCAGCATAACCGGGACAGGGAAGGAGACTGAAGCTTTCTTT. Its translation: CASSITGTGKETEAFF.

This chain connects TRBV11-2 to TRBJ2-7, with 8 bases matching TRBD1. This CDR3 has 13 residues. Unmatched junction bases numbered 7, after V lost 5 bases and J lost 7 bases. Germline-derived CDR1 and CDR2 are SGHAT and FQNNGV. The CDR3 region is CASSIGQGGEQYF. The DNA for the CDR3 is TGTGCCAGCAGCATTGGACAGGGTGGAGAGCAGTACTTC.

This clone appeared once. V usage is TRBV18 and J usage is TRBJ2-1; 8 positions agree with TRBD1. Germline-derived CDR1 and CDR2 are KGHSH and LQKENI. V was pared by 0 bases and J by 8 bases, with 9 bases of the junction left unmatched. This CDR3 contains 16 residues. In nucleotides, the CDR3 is TGTGCCAGCTCACCACCAAGAGACAGGGGTACGCATGAGCAGTTCTTC. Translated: CASSPPRDRGTHEQFF.

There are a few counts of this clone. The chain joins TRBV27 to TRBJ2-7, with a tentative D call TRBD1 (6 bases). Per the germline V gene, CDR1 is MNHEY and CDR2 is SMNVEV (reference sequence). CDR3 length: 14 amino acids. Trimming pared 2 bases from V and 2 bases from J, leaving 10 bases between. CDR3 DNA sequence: TGTGCCAGCAGTTTAGCCAGGGGACCCTACGAGCAGTACTTC. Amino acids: CASSLARGPYEQYF.

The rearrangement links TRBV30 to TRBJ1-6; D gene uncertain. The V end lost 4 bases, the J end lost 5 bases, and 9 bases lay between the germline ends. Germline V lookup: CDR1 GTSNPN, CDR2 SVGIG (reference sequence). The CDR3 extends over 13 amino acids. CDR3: CAWNGENNSPLHF. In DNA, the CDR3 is TGTGCCTGGAATGGTGAGAATAATTCACCCCTCCACTTT.

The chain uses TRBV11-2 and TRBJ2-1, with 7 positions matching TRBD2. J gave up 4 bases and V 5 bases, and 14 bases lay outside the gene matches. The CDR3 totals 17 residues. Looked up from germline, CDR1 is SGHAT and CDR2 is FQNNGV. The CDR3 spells CASSPQSSGAVYNEQFF. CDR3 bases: TGTGCCAGCAGCCCCCAGTCCAGCGGGGCGGTATACAATGAGCAGTTCTTC.

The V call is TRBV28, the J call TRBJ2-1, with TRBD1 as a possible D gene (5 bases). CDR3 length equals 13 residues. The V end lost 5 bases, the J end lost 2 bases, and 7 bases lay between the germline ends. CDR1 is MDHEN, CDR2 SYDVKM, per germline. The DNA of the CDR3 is TGTGCCAGCAGTAGGACACCCTACAATGAGCAGTTCTTC. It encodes CASSRTPYNEQFF.

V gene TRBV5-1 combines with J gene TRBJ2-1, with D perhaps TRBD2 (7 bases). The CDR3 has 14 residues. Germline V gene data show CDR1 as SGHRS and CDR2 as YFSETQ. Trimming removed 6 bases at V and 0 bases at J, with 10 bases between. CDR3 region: CASNRGGSYNEQFF. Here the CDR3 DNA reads TGCGCCAGCAATAGGGGGGGCTCCTACAATGAGCAGTTCTTC.

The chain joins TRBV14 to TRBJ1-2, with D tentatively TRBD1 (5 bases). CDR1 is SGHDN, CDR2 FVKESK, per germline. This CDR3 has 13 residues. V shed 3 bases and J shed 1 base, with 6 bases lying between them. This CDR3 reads CASSQQGNYGYTF. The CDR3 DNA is TGTGCCAGCAGCCAGCAGGGTAACTATGGCTACACCTTC.

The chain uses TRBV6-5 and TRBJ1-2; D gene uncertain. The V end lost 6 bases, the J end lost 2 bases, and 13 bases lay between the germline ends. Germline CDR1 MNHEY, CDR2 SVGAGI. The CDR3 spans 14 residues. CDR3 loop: CASSQTPGNYGYTF. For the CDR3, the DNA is TGTGCCAGCAGCCAAACGCCAGGAAACTATGGCTACACCTTC.

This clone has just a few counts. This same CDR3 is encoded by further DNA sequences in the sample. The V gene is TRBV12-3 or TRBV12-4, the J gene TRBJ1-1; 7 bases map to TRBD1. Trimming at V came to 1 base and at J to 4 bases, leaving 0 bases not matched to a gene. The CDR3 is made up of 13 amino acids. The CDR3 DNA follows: TGTGCCAGCAGTTTAGGACAGGGCACTGAAGCTTTCTTT. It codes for CASSLGQGTEAFF.

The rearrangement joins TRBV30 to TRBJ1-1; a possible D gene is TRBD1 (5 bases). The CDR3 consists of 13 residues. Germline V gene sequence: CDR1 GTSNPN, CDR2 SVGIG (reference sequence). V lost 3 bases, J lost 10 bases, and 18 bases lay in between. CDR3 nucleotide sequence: TGTGCCTGGAGCTCGGGGCTTCCCGGGGGAGCTTTCTTT. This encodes CAWSSGLPGGAFF.

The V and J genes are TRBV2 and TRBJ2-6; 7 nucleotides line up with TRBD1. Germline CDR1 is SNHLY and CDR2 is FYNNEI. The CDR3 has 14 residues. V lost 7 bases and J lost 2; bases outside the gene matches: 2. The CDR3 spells CASTQGTGANVLTF. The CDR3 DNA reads TGTGCCAGCACACAGGGGACTGGGGCCAACGTCCTGACTTTC.

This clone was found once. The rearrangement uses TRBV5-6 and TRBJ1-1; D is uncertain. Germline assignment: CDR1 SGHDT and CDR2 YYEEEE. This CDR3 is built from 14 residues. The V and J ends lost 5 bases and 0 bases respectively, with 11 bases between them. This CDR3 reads CASSLPVMNTEAFF. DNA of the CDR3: TGTGCCAGCAGTCTTCCCGTTATGAACACTGAAGCTTTCTTT.

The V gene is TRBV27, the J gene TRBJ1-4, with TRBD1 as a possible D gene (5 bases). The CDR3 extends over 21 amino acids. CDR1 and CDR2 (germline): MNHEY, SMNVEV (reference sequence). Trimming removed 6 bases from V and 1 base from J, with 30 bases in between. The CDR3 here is CASSPFFYAGGVRRTNEKLFF. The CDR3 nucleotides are TGTGCCAGCAGCCCCTTCTTCTATGCCGGGGGGGTGAGAAGAACTAATGAAAAACTGTTTTTT.

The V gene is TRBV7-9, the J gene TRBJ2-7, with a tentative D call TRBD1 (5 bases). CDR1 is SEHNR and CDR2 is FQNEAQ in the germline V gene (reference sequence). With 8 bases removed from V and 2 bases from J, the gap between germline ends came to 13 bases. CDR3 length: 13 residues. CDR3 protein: CASGAGMAYEQYF. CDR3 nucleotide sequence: TGTGCCAGCGGTGCAGGGATGGCCTACGAGCAGTACTTC. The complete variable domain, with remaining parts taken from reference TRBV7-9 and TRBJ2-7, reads DTGVSQNPRHKITKRGQNVTFRCDPISEHNRLYWYRQTLGQGPEFLTYFQNEAQLEKSRLLSDRFSAERPKGSFSTLEIQRTEQGDSAMYLCASGAGMAYEQYFGPGTRLTVT.

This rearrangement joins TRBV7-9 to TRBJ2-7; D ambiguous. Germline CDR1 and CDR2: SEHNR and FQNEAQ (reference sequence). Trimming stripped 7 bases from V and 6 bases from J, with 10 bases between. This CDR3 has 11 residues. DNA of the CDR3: TGTGCCAGCACTTCGACGGGCGAGCAGTACTTC. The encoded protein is CASTSTGEQYF.

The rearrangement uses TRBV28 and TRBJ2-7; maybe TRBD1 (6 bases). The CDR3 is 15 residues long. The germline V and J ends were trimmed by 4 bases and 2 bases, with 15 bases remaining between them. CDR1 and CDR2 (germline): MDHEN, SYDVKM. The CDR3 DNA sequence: TGTGCCAGCAGTTCCACCGGGACAAATGCCTACGAGCAGTACTTC. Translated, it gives CASSSTGTNAYEQYF.

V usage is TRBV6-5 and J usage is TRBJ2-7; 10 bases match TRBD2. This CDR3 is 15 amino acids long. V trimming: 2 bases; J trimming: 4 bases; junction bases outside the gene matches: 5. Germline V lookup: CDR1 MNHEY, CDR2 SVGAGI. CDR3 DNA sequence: TGTGCCAGCAGTTACGGGACTAGCGACCCTTACGAGCAGTACTTC. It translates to CASSYGTSDPYEQYF.

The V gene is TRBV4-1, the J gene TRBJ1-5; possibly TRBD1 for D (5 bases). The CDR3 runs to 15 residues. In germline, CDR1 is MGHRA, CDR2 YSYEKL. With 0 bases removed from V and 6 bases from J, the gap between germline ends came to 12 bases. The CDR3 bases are TGCGCCAGCAGCCAAGAGGACGGGACTGGTCAGCCCCAGCATTTT. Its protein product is CASSQEDGTGQPQHF.

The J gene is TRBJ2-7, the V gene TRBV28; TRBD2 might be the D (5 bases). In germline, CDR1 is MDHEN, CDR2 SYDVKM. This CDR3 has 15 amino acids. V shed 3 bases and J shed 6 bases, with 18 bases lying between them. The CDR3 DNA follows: TGTGCCAGCAGTTTGTTCTCGGCGGGTTCCCTCGAGCAGTACTTC. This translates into CASSLFSAGSLEQYF.